A selection of T cell receptor beta chains follows, all from one sample in a study of Graves' ophthalmopathy and Graves' hyperthyroidism. TCRdb used MiXCR to reprocess the multiplex PCR reads, holding one entry per CDR3 protein. Of about 640,000 distinct CDR3 sequences in the sample, 35% to 50% were seen once. Sequenced input: peripheral blood. These TCRs come from an adult man with Graves' ophthalmopathy. The CDR3 runs from the conserved cysteine through the conserved F or W. D genes are given only for firm matches. Size values are once, few and many counts, or a class for expanded clones, and some rows have none.

v_call	clone_size	d_call	j_call	cdr3_nt	cdr3_aa
TRBV7-3	once	NA	TRBJ1-1	TGTGCCTGCAGCTTCTATCTCGAAGCTTTCTTT	CACSFYLEAFF
TRBV10-3	few	TRBD2	TRBJ2-7	TGTGCCATCCCAAGTGGGACTAGCGGGGGGCCGAGTGGCGAGCAGTACTTC	CAIPSGTSGGPSGEQYF
TRBV19	NA	TRBD1	TRBJ1-4	TGTGCCAGTACCCAAGGGACAGGGGGCTGGGATGAAAAACTGTTTTTT	CASTQGTGGWDEKLFF
TRBV10-3	many	NA	TRBJ1-2	TGTGCCATCAGGGGAGCGAATAACTATGGCTACACCTTC	CAIRGANNYGYTF
TRBV2	NA	NA	TRBJ2-7	TGTGCCAGCAGTTACTCCGGCGGGGAAAGCTACGAGCAGTACTTC	CASSYSGGESYEQYF
TRBV12-3/TRBV12-4	few	NA	TRBJ2-7	TGTGCCAGCAGAGCGGTCTCCTACGAGCAGTACTTC	CASRAVSYEQYF
TRBV2	many	NA	TRBJ1-1	TGTGCCAGCAGTACGTGGGGGGGGAACACTGAAGCTTTCTTT	CASSTWGGNTEAFF
TRBV4-1	many	TRBD1	TRBJ1-5	TGCGCCAGCAGCCAAGGACAGGGGTTCAATCAGCCCCAGCATTTT	CASSQGQGFNQPQHF
TRBV29-1	many	TRBD1	TRBJ1-1	TGCAGCGTTGGGGGGACAGGGAACACTGAAGCTTTCTTT	CSVGGTGNTEAFF
TRBV7-9	NA	NA	TRBJ2-5	TGTGCCAGCAGCTTAAAGCCTAGCGTTGACATTGAAGAGACCCAGTACTTC	CASSLKPSVDIEETQYF
TRBV7-9	many	TRBD2	TRBJ2-7	TGTGCCAGCAGCTTATGGAGCCTGGGGGGACTAGCGTACGAGCAGTACTTC	CASSLWSLGGLAYEQYF
TRBV13	NA	NA	TRBJ1-1	TGTGCCAGCTCACCACCGGCGAGTTCGAACACTGAAGCTTTCTTT	CASSPPASSNTEAFF